This T cell receptor beta chain came from a study of blood T cell repertoires in COVID-19. Study as a whole: Samples taken during acute and convalescent COVID-19 were collected in the United States, Italy and Spain. T cells, B-cell-depleted T cells, or PBMCs provided the cDNA or gDNA that served as material.

V trimming: 8 bases; J trimming: 8 bases; junction bases outside the gene matches: 10. The CDR3 runs to 14 residues. CDR1 is LGHDT, CDR2 YNNKEL, per germline (reference sequence). Original processing notes: Quantification of nucleated cells was approximated via reference gene primer amplification. Data came from immunoSEQ multiplex PCR; TCRdb stores just in-frame clones and leaves some out. That table gives V, J and clone size, and the DNA gave D and trimming. Among some 83,000 clones listed, about 82% were seen once. Source material: peripheral blood. This rearrangement joins TRBV3-1 (or the pseudogene TRBV3-2) to TRBJ1-4; 8 bases are a match to TRBD1. The clonotype originates from a man aged 45 to 65 with active COVID-19. The CDR3 here is CASGRGTGNEKLFF. CDR3 in DNA: TGTGCCAGCGGAAGGGGGACAGGCAACGAAAAACTGTTTTTT.